This section outlines one T cell receptor (beta chain) sequence together with its context. This specimen comes from a study of blood T cell repertoires in COVID-19. The overall study: In each case, the material was cDNA or gDNA derived from T cells, B-cell-depleted T cells, or PBMCs.

Unmatched junction bases numbered 6, after V lost 4 bases and J lost 3 bases. The length of the CDR3 is 15 residues. Germline CDR1 reads PRHDT; CDR2 reads FYEKMQ (reference sequence). As processed by the authors: From reference gene primer amplification, estimates of nucleated cell counts were derived. TCRdb's copy holds only in-frame clones and misses some; the assay was immunoSEQ multiplex PCR. Clone size and the V and J calls come from that table; the DNA yielded D and trimming. The profile shows over 55,000 clones, roughly 85% of them singletons. This clonotype originated in a man aged 50 or older with acute or convalescent COVID-19. This chain uses TRBV13 with TRBJ1-3; TRBD1 agrees at 7 bases. Sequencing was done on a sample of peripheral blood. The CDR3: CASSSYRGVGNTIYF. The CDR3 DNA reads TGTGCCAGCAGCTCCTACAGGGGTGTTGGAAACACCATATATTTT.